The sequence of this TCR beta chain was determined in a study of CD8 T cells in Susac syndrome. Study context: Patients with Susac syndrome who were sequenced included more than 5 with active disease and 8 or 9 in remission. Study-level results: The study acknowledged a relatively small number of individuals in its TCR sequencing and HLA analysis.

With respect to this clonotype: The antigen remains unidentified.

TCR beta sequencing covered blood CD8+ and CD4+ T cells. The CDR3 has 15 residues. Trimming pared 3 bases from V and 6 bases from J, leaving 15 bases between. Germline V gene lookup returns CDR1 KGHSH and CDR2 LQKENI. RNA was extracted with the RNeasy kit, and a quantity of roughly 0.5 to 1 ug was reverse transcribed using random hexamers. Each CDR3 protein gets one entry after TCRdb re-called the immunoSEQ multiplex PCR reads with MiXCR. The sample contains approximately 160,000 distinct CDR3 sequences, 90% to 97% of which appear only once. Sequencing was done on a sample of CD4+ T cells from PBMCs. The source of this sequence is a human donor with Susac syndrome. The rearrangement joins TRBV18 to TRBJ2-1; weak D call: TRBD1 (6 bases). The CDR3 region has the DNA TGTGCCAGCTCACCGAGGGCAGGGGCTGGCAATGAGCAGTTCTTC. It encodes CASSPRAGAGNEQFF.